The 7 T cell receptor beta chains below all came from one sample that was sequenced in a study of cytomegalovirus exposure and HLA in healthy donors. Primers included in the PCR were 60 Vbeta and 13 Jbeta primers. Method: immunoSEQ multiplex PCR; TCRdb's copy keeps in-frame clones and lacks some. In the table there are approximately 170,000 clones, around 85% of which are singletons. Source material: PBMCs. Receptor source: a boy aged 2 to 10 in good health and CMV-seronegative.

The genes are TRBV19 and TRBJ1-2; D unclear. The CDR3 runs 16 residues. Germline CDR1 LNHDA, CDR2 SQIVND (reference sequence). V was clipped by 0 bases and J by 1 base, with 12 bases between them. CDR3 sequence (DNA): TGTGCCAGTAGTATAGACGGCAGCGGGGTTAACTATGGCTACACCTTC. It is translated as CASSIDGSGVNYGYTF.

The chain has TRBV2 and TRBJ2-7; D not resolved. This CDR3 has 12 residues. Germline V lookup: CDR1 SNHLY, CDR2 FYNNEI. V shed 8 bases and J shed 1 base, with 9 bases lying between them. Here the CDR3 reads CASYTDSYEQYF. DNA for the CDR3: TGTGCCAGCTACACAGATTCCTACGAGCAGTACTTC.

The chain is built from TRBV27 and TRBJ2-2, with D perhaps TRBD2 (6 bases). The CDR3 sequence is 15 residues long. Germline CDR1 is MNHEY and CDR2 is SMNVEV (reference sequence). Between the trimmed V and J ends, which lost 1 base and 4 bases, there was a span of 10 bases. CDR3 amino acids: CASSLLAAGTGELFF. The CDR3 DNA reads TGTGCCAGCAGTTTATTAGCGGCGGGCACCGGGGAGCTGTTTTTT.

The V call is TRBV2, the J call TRBJ1-3; D is ambiguous. Germline loops: CDR1 SNHLY, CDR2 FYNNEI. V dropped 3 bases and J dropped 2 bases, with 5 bases sitting between them. CDR3 length equals 13 residues. The CDR3 nucleotides read TGTGCCAGCAGTGACAGGACTGGAAACACCATATATTTT. Its protein product is CASSDRTGNTIYF.

On this clone: The sample contains more than one DNA sequence encoding this CDR3. The V call is TRBV28, the J call TRBJ1-2; 7 bases are shared with TRBD1. Per germline, CDR1 MDHEN and CDR2 SYDVKM. The V and J ends lost 5 bases and 3 bases, in that order; junction bases with no gene match: 3. The CDR3 is made up of 13 amino acids. CDR3: CASSPGQDYGYTF. The DNA of the CDR3 is TGTGCCAGCAGTCCCGGACAGGACTATGGCTACACCTTC.

The chain couples TRBV6-1 to TRBJ2-7; D remains ambiguous. CDR1 and CDR2 from the germline V gene are MNHNS and SASEGT. Trimming removed 1 base from V and 4 bases from J, with 14 bases in between. This CDR3 has 15 residues. CDR3 sequence: CASSEGTAALYEQYV. Here the CDR3 DNA reads TGTGCCAGCAGTGAAGGTACTGCGGCCCTTTACGAGCAGTACGTC.

V and J are TRBV6-5 and TRBJ1-3; 9 nucleotides agree with TRBD1. V gave up 6 bases and J gave up 4 bases; unmatched junction bases: 7. The CDR3 has 15 residues. Germline CDR1 reads MNHEY; CDR2 reads SVGAGI. The CDR3 spells CASSRDRAGGNTIYF. CDR3 DNA: TGTGCCAGCAGCCGGGACAGGGCGGGCGGAAACACCATATATTTT.